This T cell receptor (beta chain) is from a study of T cell changes during pregnancy in multiple sclerosis. The repertoire was sequenced with immunoSEQ multiplex PCR; TCRdb's copy has only in-frame clones and lacks some. The sample includes fewer than 90,000 clones, nearly 95% of them seen just once. This TCR was recovered from a female donor in good health, enrolled as a control in a pregnancy study. The starting material was peripheral blood, obtained after pregnancy.

This CDR3 is CASSLSERGAIKETQYF. CDR3 DNA sequence: TGTGCCAGCAGCTTATCTGAGCGGGGGGCGATAAAGGAGACCCAGTACTTC. This chain joins TRBV7-9 and TRBJ2-5, with 9 nucleotides matching TRBD2. Germline-derived CDR1 and CDR2 are SEHNR and FQNEAQ (reference sequence). Unmatched junction bases numbered 12, after V lost 2 bases and J lost 5 bases. The CDR3 is made up of 17 amino acids.